This TCR beta chain appears in the sequencing data of a study of cytomegalovirus exposure and HLA in healthy donors. Study findings and constraints: The study carried out a later analysis of TCR beta sequences. It associated some 17,000 of them with specific HLA alleles at a false discovery rate of 0.05.

Germline V gene sequence: CDR1 SEHNR, CDR2 FQNEAQ (reference sequence). The CDR3 totals 13 residues. Details on this clone: As yet, its antigen is unknown.

Both 60 Vbeta primers and 13 Jbeta primers went into the PCR. The protocol was immunoSEQ multiplex PCR, while the TCRdb copy is restricted to in-frame clones and leaves out a portion. The sample includes 120,000 to 150,000 clones, roughly 86% of them seen just once. Source material: PBMCs. The chain employs TRBV7-9 and TRBJ2-5; 7 nucleotides agree with TRBD2. Judging by the DNA end, TRBJ2-7 fits better; the J call may be wrong. This TCR derives from a woman in her 40s in good health and CMV-seronegative. For the CDR3, the DNA is TGTGCCAGCAGCAAGCGGGGCACCCCCGAGCAGTACTTC. This translates into CASSKRGTPEQYF.